This paragraph covers one T cell receptor (beta chain) sequence. Its antigen remains unidentified. The sample is drawn from a study of cytomegalovirus exposure and HLA in healthy donors. Study-wide results and limits: Diagnosis of cytomegalovirus status made by the classifier reportedly showed high specificity and sensitivity. What a later analysis reportedly showed was that an Asian-associated ancestry cluster had fewer N-insertions than the approximately 670-donor mean.

The PCR ran on 60 Vbeta and 13 Jbeta primers. TCRdb keeps only in-frame clones here, not all; method: immunoSEQ multiplex PCR. The sample contains 95,000 to 150,000 clones, 50% to 75% of which appear only once. With V trimmed by 4 bases and J by 3 bases, 9 bases remained unmatched. The germline gives CDR1 SGHRS, CDR2 YFSETQ. The length of the CDR3 is 15 residues. The chain couples TRBV5-1 to TRBJ1-1; 7 positions match TRBD1. The receptor's source is a woman in her thirties or forties in good health and CMV-seropositive. Input material: PBMCs. CDR3 protein: CASSRQQGIDTEAFF. The DNA for the CDR3 is TGCGCCAGCAGCCGCCAACAGGGGATAGACACTGAAGCTTTCTTT.